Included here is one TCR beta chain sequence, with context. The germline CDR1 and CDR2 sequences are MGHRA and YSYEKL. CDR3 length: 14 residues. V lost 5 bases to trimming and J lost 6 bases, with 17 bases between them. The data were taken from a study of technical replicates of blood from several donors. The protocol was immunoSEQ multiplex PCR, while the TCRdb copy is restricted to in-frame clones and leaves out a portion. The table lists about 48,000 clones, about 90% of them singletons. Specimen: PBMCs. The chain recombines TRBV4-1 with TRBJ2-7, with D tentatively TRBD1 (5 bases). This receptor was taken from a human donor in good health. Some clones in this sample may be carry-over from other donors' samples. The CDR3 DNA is TGCGCCAGCAGCATTAATCAGGGCTTTGGCGAGCAGTACTTC. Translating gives CASSINQGFGEQYF.